This record concerns one T cell receptor (beta chain) sequence. V gave up 5 bases and J gave up 2 bases; unmatched junction bases: 7. The CDR3 has 17 residues. Germline-derived CDR1 and CDR2 are SGHNT and YENEEA. These data are taken from a study of blood T cell repertoires in COVID-19. The overall study: Collection of acute and convalescent COVID-19 samples took place in the United States, Italy and Spain. Sample material is recorded as cDNA or gDNA derived from T cells, B-cell-depleted T cells, or PBMCs.

Original processing notes: Using reference gene primer amplification, nucleated cell counts were estimated. Libraries were prepared by immunoSEQ multiplex PCR; TCRdb keeps only in-frame clonotypes and omits some of them. The DNA gave D and trimming, while V, J and clone size come from that table. The sample includes approximately 34,000 clones, about nine tenths seen only once; the top ten take 3% to 4%. The receptor's source is a man aged 60 to 75 with acute or convalescent COVID-19. The gene calls are TRBV11-3 and TRBJ2-1, with 12 nucleotides matching TRBD2. Material for sequencing was peripheral blood. This chain's CDR3 is CASSQTSGSQTYNEQFF. CDR3 coding DNA: TGTGCCAGCAGCCAGACTAGCGGGAGCCAAACCTACAATGAGCAGTTCTTC.